This TCR beta chain was identified during a study of beta chain features in type 1 diabetes. TCRB transcripts that were expressed got sequenced, as all of the isolated RNA had been reverse transcribed. Produced via immunoSEQ multiplex PCR; TCRdb's table is partial and in-frame only. The repertoire holds approximately 360,000 clones, roughly 12% seen once, with around 0.0099% in the top ten. V was pared by 5 bases and J by 5 bases, with 16 bases between. Germline CDR1 and CDR2: SGHAT and FQNNGV. The CDR3 consists of 15 residues. This clone was found a few times. Its antigen is still unknown. Findings and limits, study-wide: Type 1 diabetes patients showed a moderate but significant shortening of TCRB CDR3s in all four CD4+ subsets.

Input material: naive CD4+ T cells from blood. The chain links TRBV11-2 to TRBJ2-1; tentatively, D is TRBD2 (5 bases). The source of this sequence is a young woman with type 1 diabetes. CDR3: CASSPRGGTNNEQFF. CDR3 in DNA: TGTGCCAGCAGCCCCCGGGGTGGCACTAACAATGAGCAGTTCTTC.